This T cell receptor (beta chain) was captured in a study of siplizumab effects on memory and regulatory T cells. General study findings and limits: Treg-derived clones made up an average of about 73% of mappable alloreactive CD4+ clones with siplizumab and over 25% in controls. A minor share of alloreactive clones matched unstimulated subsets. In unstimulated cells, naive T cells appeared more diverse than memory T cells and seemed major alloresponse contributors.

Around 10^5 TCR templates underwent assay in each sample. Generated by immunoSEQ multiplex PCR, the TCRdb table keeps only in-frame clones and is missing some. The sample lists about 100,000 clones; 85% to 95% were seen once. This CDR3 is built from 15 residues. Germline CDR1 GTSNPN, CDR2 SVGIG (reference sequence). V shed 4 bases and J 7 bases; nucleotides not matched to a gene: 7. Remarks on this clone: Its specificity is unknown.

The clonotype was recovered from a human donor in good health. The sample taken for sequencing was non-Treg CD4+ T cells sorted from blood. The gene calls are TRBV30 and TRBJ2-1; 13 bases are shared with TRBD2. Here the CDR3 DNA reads TGTGCCTGGAACCGACTAGCGGGAGGTCGAAATGAGCAGTTCTTC. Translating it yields CAWNRLAGGRNEQFF.